Listed below are T cell receptor beta chains from one sample, sequenced in a study of shared clonotypes between healthy human individuals. Method: immunoSEQ multiplex PCR; TCRdb's copy keeps in-frame clones and lacks some. This sample yields 850,000 to 1,100,000 clones, of which roughly 80% are seen a single time; roughly 0.83% belongs to the top ten. Input material: memory CD4+ T cells from PBMCs. The receptors stem from a man aged 18-30 years in good health. Some clones in this sample may be carry-over from other donors' samples. The CDR3 runs from the conserved cysteine through the conserved F or W. The D gene is left open where the match is weak. Only part of the rows carry a size: once, few, many, or a class if the clone is expanded.

D: TRBD2; V: TRBV5-1; size: NA; J: TRBJ2-7; CDR3: CASSLNIAGGPREQYF; DNA: TGCGCCAGCAGCTTGAATATTGCGGGAGGGCCGAGGGAGCAGTACTTC
D: NA; V: TRBV9; size: NA; J: TRBJ1-4; CDR3: CASSVGPTLGREKLFF; DNA: TGTGCCAGCAGCGTAGGGCCTACCCTAGGACGTGAAAAACTGTTTTTT
D: NA; V: TRBV4-1; size: NA; J: TRBJ1-2; CDR3: CASSQAPSTGEIYGYTF; DNA: TGCGCCAGCAGCCAAGCCCCATCGACTGGAGAAATCTATGGCTACACCTTC
D: TRBD1; V: TRBV10-3; size: NA; J: TRBJ1-1; CDR3: CASRPGTGSHMNTEAFF; DNA: TGTGCCAGTCGCCCGGGGACAGGGTCTCACATGAACACTGAAGCTTTCTTT
D: TRBD2; V: TRBV5-5; size: NA; J: TRBJ2-7; CDR3: CASSGGLAGDEQYF; DNA: TGTGCCAGCAGCGGAGGACTAGCGGGAGACGAGCAGTACTTC
D: TRBD1; V: TRBV4-2; size: NA; J: TRBJ2-2; CDR3: CASGPQKRTGGAGELFF; DNA: TGTGCCAGCGGACCCCAGAAGAGGACAGGGGGGGCCGGGGAGCTGTTTTTT
D: TRBD1; V: TRBV4-2; size: few; J: TRBJ1-2; CDR3: CASSHIPGQGADGYTF; DNA: TGTGCCAGCAGCCATATACCGGGACAGGGGGCAGATGGCTACACCTTC
D: TRBD2; V: TRBV11-3; size: NA; J: TRBJ2-3; CDR3: CASSSTNRAGGPDTQYF; DNA: TGTGCCAGCAGCTCGACCAATCGGGCGGGAGGGCCAGATACGCAGTATTTT
D: TRBD1; V: TRBV2; size: many; J: TRBJ1-1; CDR3: CASSGDRGTEAFF; DNA: TGTGCCAGCAGTGGGGACAGGGGCACTGAAGCTTTCTTT
D: NA; V: TRBV7-8; size: once; J: TRBJ2-1; CDR3: CASSFRGVAVWDNEQFF; DNA: TGTGCCAGCAGCTTCCGAGGCGTAGCGGTTTGGGACAATGAGCAGTTCTTC
D: NA; V: TRBV14; size: NA; J: TRBJ2-5; CDR3: CASSQDLGRGTLETQYF; DNA: TGTGCCAGCAGCCAAGATTTGGGAAGAGGGACTTTAGAGACCCAGTACTTC
D: NA; V: TRBV10-3; size: NA; J: TRBJ1-2; CDR3: CAISDLGVGGYTF; DNA: TGTGCCATCAGTGATTTGGGGGTGGGTGGCTACACCTTC
D: NA; V: TRBV29-1; size: NA; J: TRBJ2-1; CDR3: CSVGGGWEEQFF; DNA: TGCAGCGTTGGAGGGGGATGGGAAGAGCAGTTCTTC
D: NA; V: TRBV7-9; size: few; J: TRBJ2-3; CDR3: CASSLVGGGRTDTQYF; DNA: TGTGCCAGCAGCTTAGTCGGTGGGGGGCGAACAGATACGCAGTATTTT
D: NA; V: TRBV5-1; size: NA; J: TRBJ1-2; CDR3: CASRTGRFTGTMRSYGYTF; DNA: TGCGCCAGCAGAACGGGGCGCTTTACGGGGACTATGCGCTCATATGGCTACACCTTC
D: TRBD2; V: TRBV6-5; size: NA; J: TRBJ2-7; CDR3: CASSLAGVPYEQYF; DNA: TGTGCCAGCAGCTTAGCGGGAGTCCCCTACGAGCAGTACTTC
D: NA; V: TRBV5-1; size: NA; J: TRBJ2-7; CDR3: CASSLAETVGSPTF; DNA: TGCGCCAGCAGCTTGGCCGAAACGGTAGGCTCCCCAACTTTC
D: NA; V: TRBV2; size: few; J: TRBJ2-1; CDR3: CASKVWEEQFF; DNA: TGTGCCAGCAAAGTGTGGGAAGAGCAGTTCTTC
D: TRBD2; V: TRBV7-2; size: NA; J: TRBJ2-7; CDR3: CASSLGAGDGEQYF; DNA: TGTGCCAGCAGCCTAGGCGCGGGAGACGGCGAGCAGTACTTC
D: NA; V: TRBV18; size: NA; J: TRBJ1-1; CDR3: CASSQQGSNTEAFF; DNA: TGTGCCAGCTCCCAACAGGGATCCAACACTGAAGCTTTCTTT
D: NA; V: TRBV5-1; size: NA; J: TRBJ2-6; CDR3: CASSLVGSGANVLTF; DNA: TGCGCCAGCAGCTTGGTTGGCTCTGGGGCCAACGTCCTGACTTTC
D: NA; V: TRBV4-1; size: few; J: TRBJ2-1; CDR3: CASSQDFGTPGDEQFF; DNA: TGCGCCAGCAGCCAAGATTTTGGGACGCCGGGGGATGAGCAGTTCTTC
D: NA; V: TRBV6-5; size: NA; J: TRBJ2-7; CDR3: CASWDTSYEQYF; DNA: TGTGCCAGTTGGGACACCTCCTACGAGCAGTACTTC
D: TRBD1; V: TRBV28; size: once; J: TRBJ2-4; CDR3: CASSQTGTGSLAKNIQYF; DNA: TGTGCCAGCAGCCAGACCGGGACAGGGAGTCTAGCCAAAAACATTCAGTACTTC
D: NA; V: TRBV29-1; size: NA; J: TRBJ1-2; CDR3: CSVLNYGYTF; DNA: TGCAGCGTTCTTAACTATGGCTACACCTTC
D: TRBD1; V: TRBV9; size: NA; J: TRBJ1-2; CDR3: CASSGSGPTGGYGYTF; DNA: TGTGCCAGCAGCGGATCAGGACCGACAGGGGGCTATGGCTACACCTTC
D: TRBD1; V: TRBV2; size: NA; J: TRBJ1-6; CDR3: CASIDRGFSPLHF; DNA: TGTGCCAGCATCGACAGGGGGTTTTCACCCCTCCACTTT
D: TRBD2; V: TRBV7-7; size: NA; J: TRBJ2-5; CDR3: CASSPTPGLATETQYF; DNA: TGTGCCAGCAGCCCGACTCCGGGACTAGCGACCGAGACCCAGTACTTC
D: NA; V: TRBV6-5; size: NA; J: TRBJ2-1; CDR3: CASSYRGYNEQFF; DNA: TGTGCCAGCAGTTACAGGGGATACAATGAGCAGTTCTTC
D: NA; V: TRBV7-9; size: once; J: TRBJ2-7; CDR3: CASSYGTQIVEQYF; DNA: TGTGCCAGCAGCTACGGGACACAGATCGTGGAGCAGTACTTC
D: NA; V: TRBV7-2; size: NA; J: TRBJ2-1; CDR3: CASSLVWTSAYNEQFF; DNA: TGTGCCAGCAGCTTAGTATGGACTTCCGCCTACAATGAGCAGTTCTTC
D: NA; V: TRBV19; size: NA; J: TRBJ2-4; CDR3: CASSIGQIKNIQYF; DNA: TGTGCCAGTAGTATAGGACAGATCAAAAACATTCAGTACTTC
D: NA; V: TRBV28; size: NA; J: TRBJ1-1; CDR3: CASRNLTGAFF; DNA: TGTGCCAGCAGGAATTTAACGGGAGCTTTCTTT
D: TRBD1; V: TRBV19; size: NA; J: TRBJ1-2; CDR3: CASSIALSGTDNYGYTF; DNA: TGTGCCAGTAGTATAGCACTATCCGGGACAGACAACTATGGCTACACCTTC
D: NA; V: TRBV6-6; size: NA; J: TRBJ2-5; CDR3: CASSYNSEDQETQYF; DNA: TGTGCCAGCAGCTACAACAGTGAGGACCAAGAGACCCAGTACTTC
D: TRBD1; V: TRBV5-6; size: NA; J: TRBJ1-1; CDR3: CASSFGQGRTEAFF; DNA: TGTGCCAGCAGCTTCGGACAGGGACGGACTGAAGCTTTCTTT
D: NA; V: TRBV2; size: once; J: TRBJ2-1; CDR3: CASSLDARSSNEQFF; DNA: TGTGCCAGCTCGCTAGATGCCAGATCGTCCAATGAGCAGTTCTTC
D: NA; V: TRBV23-1; size: NA; J: TRBJ2-4; CDR3: CASSQSYNQAKNIQYF; DNA: TGCGCCAGCAGTCAATCTTACAACCAAGCCAAAAACATTCAGTACTTC
D: NA; V: TRBV6-6; size: NA; J: TRBJ1-4; CDR3: CASREQGEAEKLFF; DNA: TGTGCCAGCAGGGAACAGGGAGAGGCTGAAAAACTGTTTTTT